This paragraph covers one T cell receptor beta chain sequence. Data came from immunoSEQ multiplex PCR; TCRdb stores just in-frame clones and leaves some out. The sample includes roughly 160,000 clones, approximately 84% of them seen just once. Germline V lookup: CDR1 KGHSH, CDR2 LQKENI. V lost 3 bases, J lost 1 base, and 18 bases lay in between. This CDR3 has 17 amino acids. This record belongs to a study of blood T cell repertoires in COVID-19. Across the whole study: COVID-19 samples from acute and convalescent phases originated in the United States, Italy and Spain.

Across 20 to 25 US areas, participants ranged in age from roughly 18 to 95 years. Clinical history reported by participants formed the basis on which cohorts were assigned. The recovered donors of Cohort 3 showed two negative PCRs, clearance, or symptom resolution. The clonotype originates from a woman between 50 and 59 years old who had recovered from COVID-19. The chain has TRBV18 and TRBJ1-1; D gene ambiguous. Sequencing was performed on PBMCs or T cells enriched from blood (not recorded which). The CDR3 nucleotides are TGTGCCAGCTCACCCCTCGAGGGTTCCGGAAGGAACACTGAAGCTTTCTTT. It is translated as CASSPLEGSGRNTEAFF.